These 32 T cell receptor beta chains came from one sample sequenced in a study of T cells after yellow fever vaccination. TCRdb processed the 5' RACE reads anew with MiXCR; each CDR3 protein has one entry. The top ten clones hold 2.7% of a sample with 110,000 or so distinct CDR3 sequences, about 6.8% of them seen once. This specimen consisted of CD4+ T cells sorted from PBMCs, obtained about 41 days after the first yellow fever vaccination. The source is a man aged 18 to 30 who received the YFV17D yellow fever vaccine.

This clonotype was seen many times. The CDR3 loop is CSVEWVQYNEQFF. DNA for the CDR3: TGCAGCGTTGAATGGGTCCAGTACAATGAGCAGTTCTTC. The chain joins TRBV29-1 to TRBJ2-1, with no clear D. V lost 2 bases to trimming and J lost 4 bases, with 9 bases between them. The germline V gene encodes CDR1 SQVTM and CDR2 ANQGSEA. This CDR3 contains 13 residues.

Many counts were recorded for this clonotype. The rearrangement uses TRBV28 and TRBJ2-7, with D perhaps TRBD1 (5 bases). Germline V gene lookup returns CDR1 MDHEN and CDR2 SYDVKM. The CDR3 covers 10 residues. Trimming stripped 8 bases from V and 4 bases from J, with 6 bases between. Here the CDR3 reads CASQGYEQYF. DNA of the CDR3: TGTGCCAGCCAGGGATACGAGCAGTACTTC.

This clonotype was observed at least ten times. V is TRBV5-1 and J is TRBJ2-1; 9 bases are shared with TRBD2. The CDR3 runs 15 residues. V trimming: 3 bases; J trimming: 5 bases; junction bases outside the gene matches: 6. The germline V gene encodes CDR1 SGHRS and CDR2 YFSETQ. DNA for the CDR3: TGCGCCAGCAGCTCCGGCGGGGGGGCTCACAATGAGCAGTTCTTC. The encoded protein is CASSSGGGAHNEQFF.

The table lists this clonotype with many counts. The chain couples TRBV6-1 to TRBJ2-2, with TRBD2 matching 11 bases. CDR1 is MNHNS and CDR2 is SASEGT in the germline V gene. V gave up 8 bases and J gave up 4 bases; unmatched junction bases: 3. The CDR3 has 14 amino acids. The CDR3 loop is CASATSGGTGELFF. The CDR3 DNA is TGTGCCAGCGCCACTAGCGGGGGCACCGGGGAGCTGTTTTTT.

This clonotype was detected ten times or more. The chain has TRBV12-3 or TRBV12-4 and TRBJ2-3, with D perhaps given as TRBD1 or TRBD2 (5 bases each). Trimming took off 4 bases at V and 0 bases at J, with 11 bases between the two ends. CDR3 length: 15 amino acids. CDR3 DNA: TGTGCCAGCAGTTCCCCGGGACCAAGCACAGATACGCAGTATTTT. It yields the protein CASSSPGPSTDTQYF.

This clonotype was seen ten or more times. The rearrangement joins TRBV5-6 to TRBJ2-3; D ambiguous. V was pared by 4 bases and J by 7 bases, with 7 bases between. This CDR3 is 11 amino acids long. Germline CDR1 SGHDT, CDR2 YYEEEE. The CDR3 DNA follows: TGTGCCAGCAGCCACGAGAATACGCAGTATTTT. This translates into CASSHENTQYF.

This clonotype was observed at least ten times. The rearrangement uses TRBV6-1 and TRBJ2-1; D perhaps matches TRBD1 (6 bases). Germline V gene data show CDR1 as MNHNS and CDR2 as SASEGT. Trimming took 7 bases from V and 6 from J, leaving 16 bases between them. The CDR3 runs to 14 residues. CDR3 bases: TGTGCCAGCACACCCCCGACAGGAACCAATGAGCAGTTCTTC. It specifies CASTPPTGTNEQFF.

The chain recombines TRBV5-1 with TRBJ1-1; no firm D call. This CDR3 has 14 residues. The V end was cut by 0 bases, the J end by 4 bases, with 10 bases between. Germline V lookup: CDR1 SGHRS, CDR2 YFSETQ. For the CDR3, the DNA is TGCGCCAGCAGCTTGGACGATTGGGGCACTGAAGCTTTCTTT. This gives the protein CASSLDDWGTEAFF.

Notes on this clonotype: A much larger clone sits a single nucleotide away, making a read error possible. This rearrangement joins TRBV24-1 to TRBJ2-5; weak D call: TRBD1 (5 bases). This CDR3 is 15 amino acids long. CDR1 and CDR2 (germline): KGHDR, SFDVKD. Trimming removed 5 bases at V and 1 base at J, with 13 bases between. CDR3 DNA: TGTGCCACCAGTGGGCCAGGGAAGGCCCAAGAGACCCAGTACTTC. As protein: CATSGPGKAQETQYF.

This clonotype was observed many times. CDR3 sequence reads: CASSQDGGGSFYGYTF. The CDR3 nucleotides read TGCGCCAGCAGCCAAGATGGCGGGGGTTCCTTCTATGGCTACACCTTC. The genes are TRBV4-1 and TRBJ1-2, with D perhaps matching TRBD1 (5 bases). V lost 0 bases to trimming and J lost 4 bases, with 15 bases between them. The CDR3 is 16 residues long. CDR1 MGHRA and CDR2 YSYEKL come from the germline V gene.

The V call is TRBV18, the J call TRBJ2-7, with D maybe TRBD1 (6 bases). Germline-derived CDR1 and CDR2 are KGHSH and LQKENI. The CDR3 extends over 12 amino acids. V lost 2 bases to trimming and J lost 6 bases, with 8 bases between them. CDR3 loop: CASSPGGPEQYV. CDR3 in DNA: TGTGCCAGCTCACCAGGGGGCCCCGAGCAGTACGTC.

This clonotype has a count of ten or more. The rearrangement links TRBV4-1 to TRBJ2-4; TRBD1 agrees at 7 bases. Germline assignment: CDR1 MGHRA and CDR2 YSYEKL. This CDR3 region has 19 residues. V gave up 4 bases and J gave up 0 bases; unmatched junction bases: 15. This CDR3 is CASSRAGTEKSLAKNIQYF. The CDR3 nucleotides read TGCGCCAGCAGCCGGGCCGGGACAGAGAAGAGTTTAGCCAAAAACATTCAGTACTTC.

This clonotype was counted at least ten times. The V gene is TRBV7-9, the J gene TRBJ2-3; D may correspond to TRBD1 or TRBD2 (5 bases each). With 2 bases removed from V and 3 bases from J, the gap between germline ends came to 9 bases. CDR1 and CDR2 from the germline V gene are SEHNR and FQNEAQ (reference sequence). There are 14 residues in the CDR3. CDR3 nucleotides: TGTGCCAGCAGCTTAAGGGACGGAACAGATACGCAGTATTTT. Its translation is CASSLRDGTDTQYF.

This clonotype appeared many times. The chain uses TRBV20-1 and TRBJ1-6, with 7 bases lining up with TRBD1. The CDR3 runs to 15 residues. CDR1 is DFQATT and CDR2 is SNEGSKA in the germline V gene (reference sequence). V was clipped by 3 bases and J by 6 bases; unmatched bases: 8. The chain's CDR3 is CSASRTGPVNSPLHF. Written as DNA, the CDR3 is TGCAGTGCTAGCCGGACAGGTCCTGTTAATTCACCCCTCCACTTT.

This clonotype was observed at least ten times. V is TRBV28 and J is TRBJ1-5; TRBD1 matches 7 bases. V dropped 1 base and J dropped 5; count of bases not matched to a gene: 17. In germline, CDR1 is MDHEN, CDR2 SYDVKM. This CDR3 spans 19 amino acids. The CDR3 coding sequence is TGTGCCAGCAGTTTATCTGGCCGGTGGGGCACAGGGGTAGATCAGCCCCAGCATTTT. Translated: CASSLSGRWGTGVDQPQHF.

This clonotype was detected many times. The V gene is TRBV12-3 or TRBV12-4, the J gene TRBJ1-2; 7 nucleotides align to TRBD1. This CDR3 is 13 amino acids long. V was pared by 6 bases and J by 5 bases, with 6 bases of the junction left unmatched. The DNA for the CDR3 is TGTGCCAGCAGCCCCACACAGGGGTATGGCTACACCTTC. Protein sequence: CASSPTQGYGYTF.

The rearrangement links TRBV28 to TRBJ2-7; 8 positions agree with TRBD2. Germline V gives CDR1 MDHEN, CDR2 SYDVKM. The J segment lost 5 bases and the V segment lost 5 bases, leaving 14 bases of the junction unmatched. This CDR3 spans 16 amino acids. The CDR3 sequence: CASSGSGTSTRDEQYF. CDR3 DNA sequence: TGTGCCAGCAGTGGTAGCGGGACCAGCACCCGGGACGAGCAGTACTTC.

This clonotype was picked up many times. V usage is TRBV20-1 and J usage is TRBJ2-7; 8 bases map to TRBD2. Germline lookup yields CDR1 DFQATT and CDR2 SNEGSKA (reference sequence). This CDR3 has 16 residues. The ends lost 0 bases at V and 3 bases at J; junction bases unmatched: 10. The CDR3 coding sequence is TGCAGTGCTAGAGATGCGGGGGGTCCCCCTAACTACGAGCAGTACTTC. Translated, it gives CSARDAGGPPNYEQYF.

In this sample, this clonotype turned up many times. As DNA, the CDR3 is TGTGCCACCAGTGATTTGCAAACAGGGCTCTCCTACAATGAGCAGTTCTTC. Translation gives CATSDLQTGLSYNEQFF. The chain joins TRBV24-1 to TRBJ2-1; D is possibly TRBD1 (6 bases). The CDR3 totals 17 residues. Trimming removed 0 bases at V and 0 bases at J, with 11 bases between. The germline CDR1 and CDR2 sequences are KGHDR and SFDVKD.

The chain couples TRBV5-1 to TRBJ1-4; 7 bases are a match to TRBD1. Germline lookup yields CDR1 SGHRS and CDR2 YFSETQ. The J segment lost 6 bases and the V segment lost 0 bases, leaving 5 bases of the junction unmatched. The CDR3 spans 15 residues. The CDR3 DNA reads TGCGCCAGCAGCTTGGAAAGGGGGACAGATGAAAAACTGTTTTTT. Amino acids: CASSLERGTDEKLFF.

This clonotype has ten or more counts. The chain employs TRBV11-2 and TRBJ1-6; 7 nucleotides agree with TRBD1. The CDR3 spans 18 residues. V dropped 5 bases and J dropped 11; count of bases not matched to a gene: 21. The germline V gene has CDR1 SGHAT and CDR2 FQNNGV. CDR3 amino acids: CASSPVGRGRPSMAPLHF. DNA of the CDR3: TGTGCCAGCAGCCCCGTCGGTAGGGGGCGGCCGTCGATGGCACCCCTCCACTTT. Supplemented by reference TRBV11-2 and TRBJ1-6, the full variable domain reads EAGVAQSPRYKIIEKRQSVAFWCNPISGHATLYWYQQILGQGPKLLIQFQNNGVVDDSQLPKDRFSAERLKGVDSTLKIQPAKLEDSAVYLCASSPVGRGRPSMAPLHFGNGTRLTVT.

The table lists this clonotype with many counts. The chain carries TRBV4-3 and TRBJ2-3; unclear D gene. The CDR3 consists of 17 residues. The germline CDR1 and CDR2 sequences are LGHNA and YSLEER. Trimming left V 1 base short and J 3 bases short, with 17 bases between. CDR3 in amino acids: CASSQGYSPLWTDTQYF. CDR3 coding DNA: TGCGCCAGCAGCCAAGGATACAGCCCCCTATGGACAGATACGCAGTATTTT.

The sample holds a few counts of this clonotype. V gene TRBV4-3 combines with J gene TRBJ2-1, with 12 bases that match TRBD1. Unmatched junction bases numbered 7, after V lost 0 bases and J lost 10 bases. The CDR3 consists of 16 residues. CDR1 LGHNA and CDR2 YSLEER come from the germline V gene. CDR3 DNA sequence: TGCGCCAGCAGCCAAGATTGGGGGACAGGGGGCAGGGAGCAGTTCTTC. The encoded protein is CASSQDWGTGGREQFF.

This clonotype showed up many times. The chain employs TRBV12-3 or TRBV12-4 and TRBJ2-2, with D possibly being TRBD1 or TRBD2 (5 bases each). The CDR3 length is 15 residues. The ends were cut back, 4 bases at V and 4 bases at J, with 13 bases in the middle. The DNA for the CDR3 is TGTGCCAGCAGTTCCTTCGCAGGGAGCACCGGGGAGCTGTTTTTT. This sequence encodes CASSSFAGSTGELFF.

This clonotype was seen many times. This chain links TRBV12-3 or TRBV12-4 with TRBJ2-1; 7 bases agree with TRBD1. The CDR3 totals 15 residues. V gave up 7 bases and J gave up 0 bases; unmatched junction bases: 6. Written as DNA, the CDR3 is TGTGCCAGCAACTACCGGGACAGCTCCTACAATGAGCAGTTCTTC. It specifies CASNYRDSSYNEQFF.

Concerning this clonotype: This could be a read error, since a much larger clone is one nucleotide away. This sequence joins TRBV4-2 and TRBJ2-4; 8 bases line up with TRBD1. The CDR3 covers 15 residues. After removal of 4 bases from V and 4 bases from J, the junction contained 6 bases not matched to a gene. Germline assignment: CDR1 LGHNA and CDR2 YNFKEQ. The CDR3 DNA reads TGTGCCAGCAGCCCCCAAGGGGACAGGAAAAACATTCAGTACTTC. Residues: CASSPQGDRKNIQYF.

This clonotype was seen a few times. The chain couples TRBV12-5 to TRBJ2-7; D may be TRBD1 (6 bases). Germline lookup yields CDR1 LGHNT and CDR2 FRNRAP. The CDR3 spans 15 residues. V lost 3 bases and J lost 4, with 16 bases in between. The CDR3 loop reads CASGFKVRQDYEQYV. The CDR3 DNA follows: TGTGCTAGTGGTTTTAAGGTGAGACAGGATTACGAGCAGTACGTC.

About this clonotype itself: Possible read error: a much larger clone is one base away. Given the absence of the conserved phenylalanine or tryptophan at the CDR3 end, a read error is likely. The genes are TRBV7-9 and TRBJ2-7; D is perhaps TRBD1 or TRBD2 (5 bases each). Germline V gene lookup returns CDR1 SEHNR and CDR2 FQNEAQ (reference sequence). This CDR3 region has 13 residues. Between the trimmed V and J ends, which lost 4 bases and 7 bases, there was a span of 14 bases. The chain's CDR3 is CASSSGRSLEQYY. The DNA of the CDR3 is TGTGCCAGCAGCTCGGGACGGAGCCTTGAGCAGTACTAC.

In this sample, this clonotype turned up many times. CDR3 amino acids: CASSYTAFEGYTF. CDR3 DNA sequence: TGTGCCAGCAGCTACACGGCGTTTGAGGGCTACACCTTC. This chain connects TRBV3-1 to TRBJ1-2; D is unclear. Between the trimmed V and J ends, which lost 5 bases and 8 bases, there was a span of 15 bases. Germline-derived CDR1 and CDR2 are LGHDT and YNNKEL (reference sequence). The CDR3 runs to 13 residues.

This clonotype was seen more than once but under ten times. The J gene is TRBJ1-4, the V gene TRBV12-3 or TRBV12-4, with 8 bases aligning to TRBD1. CDR3 length: 15 amino acids. V shed 8 bases and J 8 bases; nucleotides not matched to a gene: 13. The CDR3 region is CASGSDREGREKLFF. In DNA, the CDR3 is TGTGCCAGCGGCTCGGACAGGGAGGGAAGGGAAAAACTGTTTTTT.

This clonotype was detected many times. The rearrangement links TRBV7-9 to TRBJ2-2; 8 bases match TRBD1. The CDR3 is 16 amino acids. CDR1 is SEHNR and CDR2 is FQNEAQ in the germline V gene (reference sequence). The trim removed 4 bases at V and 5 bases at J, leaving 9 bases unmatched. CDR3 in amino acids: CASSSTWTGLTGELFF. The CDR3 region has the DNA TGTGCCAGCAGCTCTACTTGGACAGGGTTAACCGGGGAGCTGTTTTTT.

In this sample, this clonotype turned up a few times. The chain recombines TRBV25-1 with TRBJ1-2; tentatively, D is TRBD1 (5 bases). Germline V CDR1 and CDR2: MGHDK, SYGVNS. The CDR3 is made up of 13 amino acids. Deletions cut 3 bases from V and 3 bases from J, with 8 bases between. CDR3 region: CASSDYRHYGYTF. The DNA of the CDR3 is TGTGCCAGCAGTGACTACAGGCACTATGGCTACACCTTC.